This T cell receptor beta chain was obtained from a study of cytomegalovirus exposure and HLA in healthy donors. Primers included in the PCR were 60 Vbeta and 13 Jbeta primers. Data came from immunoSEQ multiplex PCR; TCRdb stores just in-frame clones and leaves some out. The table for this sample gives about 100,000 clones. V was cut by 2 bases and J by 1 base, with 11 bases left in between. Germline CDR1 reads MNHEY; CDR2 reads SVGAGI. The CDR3 is 16 residues long. This receptor was taken from a man between 50 and 59 years old in good health and CMV-seronegative. Material for sequencing was PBMCs. This sequence joins TRBV6-5 and TRBJ2-2; tentative D call: TRBD1 (5 bases). CDR3 sequence (DNA): TGTGCCAGCAGTTACCGTAGGGGCCGGAACACCGGGGAGCTGTTTTTT. Translation: CASSYRRGRNTGELFF.